The clone carrying this T cell receptor (beta chain) has a handful of counts. Per the study methods: Amplification with reference gene primers provided the estimates of nucleated cell counts. Profiled with immunoSEQ multiplex PCR; TCRdb holds only in-frame clones, not every one. That table gives V, J and clone size, and the DNA gave D and trimming. There are about 22,000 clones in the sample; over 70% occur only once, and roughly 13% lies in the top ten. This sample is part of a study of blood T cell repertoires in COVID-19. At the level of the study: Sites in the United States, Italy and Spain provided acute and convalescent COVID-19 samples. Sources were T cells, B-cell-depleted T cells, or PBMCs; the material itself was cDNA or gDNA.

This CDR3 has 15 amino acids. V gave up 3 bases and J gave up 5 bases, with 14 bases separating them. Germline loops: CDR1 SGHNT, CDR2 YYREEE (reference sequence). The sequence was obtained from a man between 60 and 75 years old with active COVID-19. Sequencing was carried out using peripheral blood. The rearrangement links TRBV5-4 to TRBJ2-2; weak D call: TRBD2 (6 bases). The CDR3 protein is CASSSGRRETGELFF. DNA for the CDR3: TGTGCCAGCAGCTCGGGTAGGAGGGAAACCGGGGAGCTGTTTTTT.